This TCR beta chain originates from a study of early T cells in non-severe SARS-CoV-2 infection. TCRdb fed the 5' RACE reads into MiXCR, producing one record per CDR3 protein. The sample records approximately 47,000 distinct CDR3 sequences, 6.2% being singletons. The CDR3 covers 15 residues. Germline CDR1 reads LGHNA; CDR2 reads YNFKEQ. Unmatched junction bases numbered 0, after V lost 0 bases and J lost 1 base. Specimen: whole blood, collected at baseline. This receptor was obtained from an adult who was a healthcare worker with PCR-confirmed SARS-CoV-2 infection or an uninfected control (not recorded which). This sequence joins TRBV4-2 and TRBJ1-1; 9 nucleotides line up with TRBD1. This CDR3 reads CASSQEDRGNTEAFF. In DNA form, the CDR3 reads TGTGCCAGCAGCCAAGAGGACAGGGGGAACACTGAAGCTTTCTTT.